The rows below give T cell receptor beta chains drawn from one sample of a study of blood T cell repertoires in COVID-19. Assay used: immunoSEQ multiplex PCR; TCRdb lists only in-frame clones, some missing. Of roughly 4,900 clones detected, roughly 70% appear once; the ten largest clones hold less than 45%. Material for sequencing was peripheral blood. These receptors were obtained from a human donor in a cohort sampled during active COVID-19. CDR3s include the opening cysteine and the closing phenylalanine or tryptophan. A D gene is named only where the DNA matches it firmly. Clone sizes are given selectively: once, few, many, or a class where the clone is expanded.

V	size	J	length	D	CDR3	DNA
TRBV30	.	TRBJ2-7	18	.	CAWSGGSGVSGRLGEQYF	TGTGCCTGGAGTGGGGGTTCAGGGGTCTCGGGGCGGTTGGGCGAGCAGTACTTC
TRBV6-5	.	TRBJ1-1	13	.	CASSLAVNTEAFF	TGTGCCAGCAGCCTCGCAGTGAACACTGAAGCTTTCTTT
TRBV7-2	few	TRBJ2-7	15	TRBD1	CASSLVTGGSNEQYF	TGTGCCAGCAGCTTAGTAACAGGGGGAAGTAACGAGCAGTACTTC
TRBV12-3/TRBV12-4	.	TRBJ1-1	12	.	CASSSDGTEAFF	TGTGCCAGCAGTTCAGACGGGACTGAAGCTTTCTTT
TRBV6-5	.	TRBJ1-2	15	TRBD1	CASSPGTGVFYGYTF	TGTGCCAGCAGTCCCGGGACAGGGGTTTTCTATGGCTACACCTTC
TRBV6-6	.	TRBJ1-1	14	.	CASSYSEANTEAFF	TGTGCCAGCAGTTACTCTGAGGCGAACACTGAAGCTTTCTTT
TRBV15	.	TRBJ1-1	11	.	CATNHNTEAFF	TGTGCCACCAATCATAACACTGAAGCTTTCTTT
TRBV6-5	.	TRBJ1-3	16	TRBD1	CASSYSTGISGNTIYF	TGTGCCAGCAGTTACTCGACAGGGATCTCTGGAAACACCATATATTTT
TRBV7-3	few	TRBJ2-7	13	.	CASSFTLGGEQYF	TGTGCCAGCAGCTTTACCTTAGGCGGTGAGCAGTACTTC
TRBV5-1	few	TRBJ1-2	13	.	CATKFNGGSGYTF	TGCGCCACCAAGTTTAACGGGGGTAGTGGCTACACCTTC
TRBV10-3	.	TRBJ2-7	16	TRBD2	CAISVAPGGGSYEQYF	TGTGCCATCAGTGTTGCCCCGGGGGGGGGCTCCTACGAGCAGTACTTC
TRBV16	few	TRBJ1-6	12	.	CASRTGGSPLHF	TGTGCCAGCAGAACGGGAGGGTCACCCCTCCACTTT
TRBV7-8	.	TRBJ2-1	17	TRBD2	CASSLGFLAGGFHEQFF	TGTGCCAGCAGCTTAGGTTTCCTAGCGGGGGGTTTCCATGAGCAGTTCTTC
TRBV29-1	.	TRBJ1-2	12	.	CSVESNGGGYTF	TGCAGCGTTGAATCTAACGGAGGTGGCTACACCTTC
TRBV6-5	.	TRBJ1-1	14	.	CASSYWGSNTEAFF	TGTGCCAGCAGTTACTGGGGCTCGAACACTGAAGCTTTCTTT
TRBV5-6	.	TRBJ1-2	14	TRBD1	CASSLQGAIYGYTF	TGTGCCAGCAGCTTGCAGGGGGCGATATATGGCTACACCTTC
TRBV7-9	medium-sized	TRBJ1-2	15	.	CASSSSNFIRSGYTF	TGTGCCAGCAGCTCCTCCAACTTCATCCGGAGCGGCTACACCTTC
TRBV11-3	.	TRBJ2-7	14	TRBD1	CASSNRDRAYEQYF	TGTGCCAGCAGCAACCGGGACAGGGCATACGAGCAGTACTTC
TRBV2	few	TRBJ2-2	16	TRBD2	CASRDERGLNTGELFF	TGTGCCAGCAGGGACGAGCGGGGACTCAACACCGGGGAGCTGTTTTTT
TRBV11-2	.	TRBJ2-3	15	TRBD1	CASSLTGNSADTQYF	TGTGCCAGCAGCTTGACAGGGAATTCAGCAGATACGCAGTATTTT
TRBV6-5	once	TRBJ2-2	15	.	CASEEVAADPGELFF	TGTGCCAGCGAGGAGGTAGCGGCTGATCCCGGGGAGCTGTTTTTT
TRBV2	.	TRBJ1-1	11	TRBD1	CASSMDRGAFF	TGTGCCAGCAGTATGGACAGGGGAGCTTTCTTT
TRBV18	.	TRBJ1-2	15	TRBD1	CASSPGTGSFYGYTF	TGTGCCAGCTCTCCCGGGACAGGGTCCTTCTATGGCTACACCTTC
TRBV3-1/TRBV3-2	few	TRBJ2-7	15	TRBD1	CASSSSLGQAYEQYF	TGTGCCAGCAGCTCATCCCTCGGACAGGCCTACGAGCAGTACTTC
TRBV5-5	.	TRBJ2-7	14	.	CASSGRGRSDEQYF	TGTGCCAGCAGCGGCAGGGGACGTAGCGACGAGCAGTACTTC
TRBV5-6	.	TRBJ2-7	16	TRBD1	CASSLTYGTGNYEQYF	TGTGCCAGCAGCTTGACATATGGGACAGGCAACTACGAGCAGTACTTC
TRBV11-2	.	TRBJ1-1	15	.	CASSLHPGPAAEAFF	TGTGCCAGCAGCTTACATCCTGGGCCCGCTGCTGAAGCTTTCTTT
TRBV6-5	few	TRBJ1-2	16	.	CASSYWVGGLSGGYTF	TGTGCCAGCAGTTACTGGGTTGGGGGCCTGTCTGGCGGCTACACCTTC
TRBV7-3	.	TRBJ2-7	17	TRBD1	CASSRDGQGGSVYEQYF	TGTGCCAGCAGCCGAGACGGACAGGGCGGATCGGTCTACGAGCAGTACTTC
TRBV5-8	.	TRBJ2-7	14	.	CASSLLYSHYEQYF	TGTGCCAGCAGCTTGTTGTACAGCCACTACGAGCAGTACTTC
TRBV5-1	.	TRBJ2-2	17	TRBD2	CASSSGLQIANTGELFF	TGCGCCAGCAGCTCGGGACTACAGATCGCGAACACCGGGGAGCTGTTTTTT
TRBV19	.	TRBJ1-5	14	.	CASKVQGNNQPQHF	TGTGCCAGTAAGGTGCAGGGGAACAATCAGCCCCAGCATTTT